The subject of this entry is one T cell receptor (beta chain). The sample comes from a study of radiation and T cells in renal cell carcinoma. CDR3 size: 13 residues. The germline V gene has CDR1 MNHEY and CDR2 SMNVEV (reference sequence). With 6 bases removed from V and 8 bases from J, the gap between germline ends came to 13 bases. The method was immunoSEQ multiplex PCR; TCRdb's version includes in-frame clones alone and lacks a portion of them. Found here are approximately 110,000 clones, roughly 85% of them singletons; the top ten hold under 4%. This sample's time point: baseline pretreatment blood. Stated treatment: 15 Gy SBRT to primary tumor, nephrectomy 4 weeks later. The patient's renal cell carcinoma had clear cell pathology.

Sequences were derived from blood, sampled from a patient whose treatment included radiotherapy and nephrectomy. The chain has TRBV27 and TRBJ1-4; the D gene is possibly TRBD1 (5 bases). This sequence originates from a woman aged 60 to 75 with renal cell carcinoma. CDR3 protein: CASSWGRKEKLFF. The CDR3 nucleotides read TGTGCCAGCAGCTGGGGACGGAAGGAAAAACTGTTTTTT. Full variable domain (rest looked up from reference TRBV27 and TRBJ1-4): EAQVTQNPRYLITVTGKKLTVTCSQNMNHEYMSWYRQDPGLGLRQIYYSMNVEVTDKGDVPEGYKVSRKEKRNFPLILESPSPNQTSLYFCASSWGRKEKLFFGSGTQLSVL.